This T cell receptor beta chain was captured in a study of cytomegalovirus exposure and HLA in healthy donors. General study findings and limits: Association of a missense DCLRE1C variant with TCR beta V- and J-gene trimming was reported in a later analysis. One cluster of highly shared sequence variants probably arose as a sequencing artifact. Many donors shared some public TCRs, even though most TCR sequences were rare.

This clone was picked up a small number of times. Its antigen is unknown. PCR primers comprised 60 Vbeta and 13 Jbeta primers. TCRdb's copy holds only in-frame clones and misses some; the assay was immunoSEQ multiplex PCR. The data hold roughly 80,000 clones, with about 75% observed a single time. Germline V lookup: CDR1 SGHNT, CDR2 YENEEA. V dropped 5 bases and J dropped 4 bases, with 16 bases sitting between them. The CDR3 contains 15 residues. The chain recombines TRBV11-3 with TRBJ2-3; D is ambiguous. The receptor was derived from a man aged 55 to 69 in good health and CMV-seropositive. The sequenced material came from PBMCs. CDR3 nucleotides: TGTGCCAGCAGCCAAGGTGGTCTAGACGCAGATACGCAGTATTTT. It yields the protein CASSQGGLDADTQYF.